These T cell receptor beta chains were read from a single sample in a study of PD-1 blockade in classical Hodgkin lymphoma. Produced via immunoSEQ multiplex PCR; TCRdb's table is partial and in-frame only. The sample includes some 53,000 clones, 86% of them seen just once. The starting material was peripheral blood mononuclear cells (PBMCs), obtained before the fourth cycle of nivolumab. Receptor source: a human donor with classical Hodgkin lymphoma. The CDR3 runs from the conserved cysteine through the conserved F or W. A D gene is named only where the DNA matches it firmly. A clone size is listed for some rows: how often the clone was seen (once, few, many), or a class if it is expanded.

abundance: few; j_gene: TRBJ1-5; len: 17; v_gene: TRBV19; d_gene: TRBD1; CDR3aa: CASSWGQGMGSNQPQHF; CDR3nt: TGTGCCAGTAGTTGGGGACAGGGTATGGGGAGCAATCAGCCCCAGCATTTT
abundance: .; j_gene: TRBJ2-7; len: 16; v_gene: TRBV14; d_gene: .; CDR3aa: CASSQGSQSSSYEQYF; CDR3nt: TGTGCCAGCAGCCAAGGTAGCCAGTCGAGCTCCTACGAGCAGTACTTC
abundance: .; j_gene: TRBJ2-5; len: 15; v_gene: TRBV5-6; d_gene: TRBD2; CDR3aa: CASRRSGDYWETQYF; CDR3nt: TGTGCCAGCAGAAGAAGCGGGGACTACTGGGAGACCCAGTACTTC
abundance: .; j_gene: TRBJ1-6; len: 14; v_gene: TRBV19; d_gene: .; CDR3aa: CASTPGHQNSPLHF; CDR3nt: TGTGCCAGTACTCCGGGTCATCAAAATTCACCCCTCCACTTT
abundance: .; j_gene: TRBJ2-3; len: 15; v_gene: TRBV7-2; d_gene: .; CDR3aa: CASSLGTGYGDTQYF; CDR3nt: TGTGCCAGCAGCTTAGGTACAGGGTATGGAGATACGCAGTATTTT
abundance: once; j_gene: TRBJ1-4; len: 14; v_gene: TRBV6-5; d_gene: .; CDR3aa: CASSYGLPGEKLFF; CDR3nt: TGTGCCAGCAGTTACGGGCTCCCCGGGGAAAAACTGTTTTTT
abundance: .; j_gene: TRBJ2-1; len: 17; v_gene: TRBV28; d_gene: TRBD2; CDR3aa: CASSQGLAFNSYNEQFF; CDR3nt: TGTGCCAGCAGCCAAGGACTAGCCTTTAACTCCTACAATGAGCAGTTCTTC
abundance: .; j_gene: TRBJ2-1; len: 17; v_gene: TRBV27; d_gene: TRBD1; CDR3aa: CASSSHLGQGATDEQFF; CDR3nt: TGTGCCAGCAGTTCCCACCTGGGACAGGGGGCGACCGATGAGCAGTTCTTC
abundance: .; j_gene: TRBJ1-1; len: 14; v_gene: TRBV28; d_gene: .; CDR3aa: CASSLGRGNTEAFF; CDR3nt: TGTGCCAGCAGTTTAGGACGGGGGAACACTGAAGCTTTCTTT
abundance: .; j_gene: TRBJ2-4; len: 15; v_gene: TRBV6-6; d_gene: .; CDR3aa: CASSYGGATKNIQYF; CDR3nt: TGTGCCAGCAGCTATGGCGGGGCCACCAAAAACATTCAGTACTTC
abundance: .; j_gene: TRBJ2-1; len: 16; v_gene: TRBV18; d_gene: TRBD1; CDR3aa: CASSPPTGGPYNEQFF; CDR3nt: TGTGCCAGCTCACCACCGACAGGGGGTCCATACAATGAGCAGTTCTTC
abundance: .; j_gene: TRBJ1-1; len: 16; v_gene: TRBV7-8; d_gene: TRBD1; CDR3aa: CASSLLGLQGDNEAFF; CDR3nt: TGTGCCAGCAGCTTATTAGGGCTGCAGGGGGATAATGAAGCTTTCTTT
abundance: .; j_gene: TRBJ2-2; len: 16; v_gene: TRBV10-3; d_gene: TRBD1; CDR3aa: CAISESPGQHTGELFF; CDR3nt: TGTGCCATCAGTGAGTCTCCGGGACAGCACACCGGGGAGCTGTTTTTT
abundance: .; j_gene: TRBJ1-1; len: 15; v_gene: TRBV7-9; d_gene: .; CDR3aa: CASSSPRPLNTEAFF; CDR3nt: TGTGCCAGCAGCTCACCCAGACCGCTGAACACTGAAGCTTTCTTT
abundance: .; j_gene: TRBJ1-1; len: 13; v_gene: TRBV6-1; d_gene: .; CDR3aa: CASKGGGFTEAFF; CDR3nt: TGTGCCAGCAAAGGGGGAGGGTTCACTGAAGCTTTCTTT
abundance: .; j_gene: TRBJ1-2; len: 12; v_gene: TRBV2; d_gene: .; CDR3aa: CASRDSHYGYTF; CDR3nt: TGTGCCAGCAGGGACAGTCACTATGGCTACACCTTC
abundance: .; j_gene: TRBJ2-3; len: 16; v_gene: TRBV11-2; d_gene: .; CDR3aa: CASRPIRGRSTDTQYF; CDR3nt: TGTGCCAGCAGGCCTATTCGGGGGCGCAGCACAGATACGCAGTATTTT
abundance: .; j_gene: TRBJ2-7; len: 15; v_gene: TRBV11-2; d_gene: TRBD1; CDR3aa: CASRQTGGAIYEQYF; CDR3nt: TGTGCCAGCAGACAAACAGGGGGCGCGATCTACGAGCAGTACTTC
abundance: .; j_gene: TRBJ2-5; len: 16; v_gene: TRBV9; d_gene: .; CDR3aa: CASSLQDSVRQETQYF; CDR3nt: TGTGCCAGCAGCCTCCAGGACAGCGTACGCCAAGAGACCCAGTACTTC
abundance: .; j_gene: TRBJ2-7; len: 16; v_gene: TRBV9; d_gene: TRBD1; CDR3aa: CASSPRGGTGAHEQYF; CDR3nt: TGTGCCAGCAGCCCTAGAGGGGGGACAGGGGCCCACGAGCAGTACTTC
abundance: .; j_gene: TRBJ2-3; len: 16; v_gene: TRBV7-3; d_gene: TRBD1; CDR3aa: CASSLGTGMGTDTQYF; CDR3nt: TGTGCCAGCAGCTTGGGGACAGGAATGGGCACAGATACGCAGTATTTT
abundance: .; j_gene: TRBJ2-2; len: 14; v_gene: TRBV11-3; d_gene: .; CDR3aa: CASSLEFGTGELFF; CDR3nt: TGTGCCAGCAGCTTAGAGTTCGGCACCGGGGAGCTGTTTTTT
abundance: once; j_gene: TRBJ2-1; len: 15; v_gene: TRBV28; d_gene: .; CDR3aa: CASRTSGVSYNEQFF; CDR3nt: TGTGCCAGCAGAACCTCGGGGGTCAGCTACAATGAGCAGTTCTTC
abundance: few; j_gene: TRBJ2-1; len: 14; v_gene: TRBV2; d_gene: TRBD1; CDR3aa: CASLTGTDYNEQFF; CDR3nt: TGTGCCAGCCTCACCGGGACAGACTACAATGAGCAGTTCTTC
abundance: .; j_gene: TRBJ1-1; len: 15; v_gene: TRBV4-1; d_gene: .; CDR3aa: CASSQPTDRNTEAFF; CDR3nt: TGCGCCAGCAGCCAACCCACTGACAGGAACACTGAAGCTTTCTTT
abundance: .; j_gene: TRBJ2-6; len: 16; v_gene: TRBV19; d_gene: .; CDR3aa: CASSIEGASGANVLTF; CDR3nt: TGTGCCAGTAGTATAGAGGGGGCCTCTGGGGCCAACGTCCTGACTTTC
abundance: once; j_gene: TRBJ2-1; len: 15; v_gene: TRBV5-1; d_gene: TRBD2; CDR3aa: CASGRGSPRGNEQFF; CDR3nt: TGCGCCAGCGGGAGGGGTAGCCCGCGGGGCAATGAGCAGTTCTTC
abundance: .; j_gene: TRBJ2-6; len: 15; v_gene: TRBV28; d_gene: .; CDR3aa: CASRPLSAGANVLTF; CDR3nt: TGTGCCAGCAGACCTCTTTCGGCTGGGGCCAACGTCCTGACTTTC
abundance: .; j_gene: TRBJ1-2; len: 13; v_gene: TRBV5-1; d_gene: .; CDR3aa: CASSHTPEGPYTF; CDR3nt: TGCGCCAGCAGCCACACACCAGAAGGGCCCTACACCTTC
abundance: .; j_gene: TRBJ2-5; len: 11; v_gene: TRBV10-3; d_gene: .; CDR3aa: CAISEAETQYF; CDR3nt: TGTGCCATCAGTGAGGCAGAGACCCAGTACTTC
abundance: .; j_gene: TRBJ2-3; len: 13; v_gene: TRBV5-8; d_gene: .; CDR3aa: CASTPRDTDTQYF; CDR3nt: TGTGCCAGCACCCCGAGAGACACAGATACGCAGTATTTT
abundance: .; j_gene: TRBJ2-7; len: 13; v_gene: TRBV6-5; d_gene: .; CDR3aa: CASKVSGNYEQYF; CDR3nt: TGTGCCAGCAAGGTGTCCGGAAACTACGAGCAGTACTTC
abundance: once; j_gene: TRBJ1-2; len: 15; v_gene: TRBV4-2; d_gene: .; CDR3aa: CASSQAQQGNYGYTF; CDR3nt: TGTGCCAGCAGCCAAGCTCAACAGGGAAACTATGGCTACACCTTC
abundance: .; j_gene: TRBJ2-1; len: 15; v_gene: TRBV7-9; d_gene: .; CDR3aa: CASSLGTENYNEQFF; CDR3nt: TGTGCCAGCAGCTTAGGTACTGAAAACTACAATGAGCAGTTCTTC
abundance: .; j_gene: TRBJ1-4; len: 17; v_gene: TRBV25-1; d_gene: TRBD1; CDR3aa: CASSRGGAGATNEKLFF; CDR3nt: TGTGCCAGCAGTCGAGGGGGCGCGGGCGCAACTAATGAAAAACTGTTTTTT
abundance: .; j_gene: TRBJ2-2; len: 16; v_gene: TRBV14; d_gene: .; CDR3aa: CASSQVAPRGAGELFF; CDR3nt: TGTGCCAGCAGCCAAGTCGCACCCAGGGGGGCCGGGGAGCTGTTTTTT
abundance: .; j_gene: TRBJ2-3; len: 14; v_gene: TRBV28; d_gene: .; CDR3aa: CASSRELGTDTQYF; CDR3nt: TGTGCCAGCAGCCGGGAGCTGGGCACAGATACGCAGTATTTT